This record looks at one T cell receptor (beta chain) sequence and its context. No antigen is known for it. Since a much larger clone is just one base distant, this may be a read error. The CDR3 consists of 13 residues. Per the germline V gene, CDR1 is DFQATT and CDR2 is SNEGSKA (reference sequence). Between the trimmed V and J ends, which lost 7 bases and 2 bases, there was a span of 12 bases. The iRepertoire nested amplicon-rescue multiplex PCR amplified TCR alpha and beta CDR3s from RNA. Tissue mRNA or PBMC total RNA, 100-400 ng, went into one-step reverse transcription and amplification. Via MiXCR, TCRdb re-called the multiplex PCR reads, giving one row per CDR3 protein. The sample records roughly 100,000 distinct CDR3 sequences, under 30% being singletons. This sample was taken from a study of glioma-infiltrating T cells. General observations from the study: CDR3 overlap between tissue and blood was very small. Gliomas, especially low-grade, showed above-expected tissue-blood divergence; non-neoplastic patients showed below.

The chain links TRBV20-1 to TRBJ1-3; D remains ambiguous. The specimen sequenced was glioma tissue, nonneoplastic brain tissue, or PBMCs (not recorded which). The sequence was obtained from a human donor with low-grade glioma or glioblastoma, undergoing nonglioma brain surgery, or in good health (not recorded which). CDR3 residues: CSDRHSTGNTIYF. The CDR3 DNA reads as TGCAGTGACCGGCATTCTACTGGAAACACCATATATTTT.